Shown below are 22 T cell receptor beta chains from a single sample sequenced in a study of blood T cell repertoires in COVID-19. The protocol was immunoSEQ multiplex PCR, while the TCRdb copy is restricted to in-frame clones and leaves out a portion. The table records about 440,000 clones, about 85% of them present only once. Sample: PBMCs or T cells enriched from blood (not recorded which). Receptors were obtained from a woman aged 18 to 35 with acute COVID-19.

The rearrangement uses TRBV5-5 and TRBJ2-5, with TRBD1 identical over 11 bases. J gave up 5 bases and V 4 bases, and 7 bases lay outside the gene matches. The germline CDR1 and CDR2 sequences are SGHKS and YYEKEE (reference sequence). There are 15 residues in the CDR3. CDR3 nucleotides: TGTGCCAGCAGCACGCAGGACAGGGGGCTCGAGACCCAGTACTTC. It codes for CASSTQDRGLETQYF. Based on the CDR3 plus reference TRBV5-5 and TRBJ2-5, the full variable domain is DAGVTQSPTHLIKTRGQQVTLRCSPISGHKSVSWYQQVLGQGPQFIFQYYEKEERGRGNFPDRFSARQFPNYSSELNVNALLLGDSALYLCASSTQDRGLETQYFGPGTRLLVL.

This clone was seen a few times. V gene TRBV15 combines with J gene TRBJ2-1, with a tentative D call TRBD2 (5 bases). V lost 1 base, J lost 12 bases, and 19 bases lay in between. CDR1 is LNHNV and CDR2 is YYDKDF in the germline V gene (reference sequence). This CDR3 has 15 amino acids. The CDR3 spells CATSRVTSKQFGQFF. The CDR3 region has the DNA TGTGCCACCAGCAGAGTAACTAGTAAGCAATTCGGGCAGTTCTTC.

The chain links TRBV7-8 to TRBJ2-3, with TRBD1 matching over 8 bases. V was pared by 5 bases and J by 5 bases, with 6 bases of the junction left unmatched. Germline assignment: CDR1 SGHVS and CDR2 FQNEAQ. This CDR3 has 14 residues. The CDR3 here is CASSERQGQDTQYF. The CDR3 nucleotides read TGTGCCAGCAGCGAACGACAGGGGCAAGATACGCAGTATTTT.

This chain joins TRBV5-1 and TRBJ2-7, with 11 bases aligning to TRBD1. There are 15 residues in the CDR3. Germline loops: CDR1 SGHRS, CDR2 YFSETQ. V gave up 0 bases and J gave up 5 bases; unmatched junction bases: 4. The CDR3 reads CASSLGDRGVDEQYF. Written as DNA, the CDR3 is TGCGCCAGCAGCTTGGGGGACAGGGGGGTGGACGAGCAGTACTTC.

The chain is built from TRBV6-2 or TRBV6-3 and TRBJ2-2; 7 bases fit TRBD2. This CDR3 spans 15 amino acids. CDR1 is MNHEY, CDR2 SVGEGT, per germline. With 2 bases clipped from V and 5 bases from J, the junction kept 5 bases outside the gene matches. CDR3 DNA: TGTGCCAGCAGTTACAGCGGGGTTAGGACCGGGGAGCTGTTTTTT. Translation: CASSYSGVRTGELFF.

This clone was counted once. This chain joins TRBV15 and TRBJ2-7; 12 nucleotides match TRBD2. CDR3 length: 15 residues. Germline V lookup: CDR1 LNHNV, CDR2 YYDKDF (reference sequence). V was clipped by 1 base and J by 3 bases; unmatched bases: 1. CDR3 bases: TGTGCCACCAGCAGAGGGACTAGCGGGAACTACGAGCAGTACTTC. Protein sequence: CATSRGTSGNYEQYF.

The chain employs TRBV11-3 and TRBJ2-1; D gene unclear. From germline, CDR1 is SGHNT and CDR2 YENEEA. The CDR3 spans 14 residues. Trimming stripped 0 bases from V and 5 bases from J, with 8 bases between. The CDR3 DNA reads TGTGCCAGCAGCTTAGATCTAATGGACAATGAGCAGTTCTTC. Translating gives CASSLDLMDNEQFF.

This sequence joins TRBV5-1 and TRBJ2-1; D not certain. The germline gives CDR1 SGHRS, CDR2 YFSETQ. The CDR3 spans 16 residues. Deletions cut 0 bases from V and 0 bases from J, with 10 bases between. This chain's CDR3 is CASSLDQASSYNEQFF. The CDR3 nucleotides read TGCGCCAGCAGCTTGGATCAGGCAAGCTCCTACAATGAGCAGTTCTTC.

The rearrangement uses TRBV18 and TRBJ2-1; perhaps TRBD2 as D (6 bases). V lost 0 bases, J lost 7 bases, and 16 bases lay in between. The germline gives CDR1 KGHSH, CDR2 LQKENI. This CDR3 region has 16 residues. CDR3 in amino acids: CASSPPGTLNMNEQFF. CDR3 nucleotide sequence: TGTGCCAGCTCACCACCAGGGACTCTTAATATGAATGAGCAGTTCTTC.

Only a few counts were recorded for this clone. The chain links TRBV9 to TRBJ2-4, with 8 bases identical to TRBD1. The CDR3 has 14 residues. Trimming cost V 0 bases and J 7 bases; bases outside gene matches: 3. Germline CDR1 reads SGDLS; CDR2 reads YYNGEE. Here the CDR3 DNA reads TGTGCCAGCAGCGTAGTATGGACAGGGAACATTCAGTACTTC. It specifies CASSVVWTGNIQYF.

The rearrangement uses TRBV12-3 or TRBV12-4 and TRBJ2-4; the match to TRBD1 covers 11 bases. This CDR3 is built from 11 residues. V was pared by 6 bases and J by 16 bases, with 5 bases of the junction left unmatched. CDR3 bases: TGTGCCAGCAGCCCGGACAGGGGGCTTTACTTC. Translation gives CASSPDRGLYF.

CDR3: CASGLVRTAFSNQPQHF. DNA for the CDR3: TGTGCTAGTGGTTTGGTACGGACAGCTTTTAGCAATCAGCCCCAGCATTTT. The rearrangement joins TRBV12-5 to TRBJ1-5; maybe TRBD1 (6 bases). This CDR3 contains 17 residues. Trimming stripped 0 bases from V and 0 bases from J, with 12 bases between. CDR1 is LGHNT, CDR2 FRNRAP, per germline.

V is TRBV4-3 and J is TRBJ1-2, with 9 bases aligning to TRBD1. The CDR3 contains 13 residues. CDR1 is LGHNA and CDR2 is YSLEER in the germline V gene. J gave up 8 bases and V 4 bases, and 5 bases lay outside the gene matches. In DNA, the CDR3 is TGCGCCAGCAGCCCACAGGGGGCGGGGGGCTACACCTTC. Its translation is CASSPQGAGGYTF.

This chain connects TRBV12-5 to TRBJ1-4; tentative D call: TRBD1 (5 bases). The CDR3 length is 16 residues. Germline-derived CDR1 and CDR2 are LGHNT and FRNRAP. Trimming stripped 4 bases from V and 7 bases from J, with 19 bases between. The CDR3 nucleotides read TGTGCTAGTGGTTCGCTATTGTCAGGGAAAGCTGAAAAACTGTTTTTT. This codes for CASGSLLSGKAEKLFF. The full variable domain, in which reference TRBV12-5 and TRBJ1-4 provide the parts outside the CDR3, is DARVTQTPRHKVTEMGQEVTMRCQPILGHNTVFWYRQTMMQGLELLAYFRNRAPLDDSGMPKDRFSAEMPDATLATLKIQPSEPRDSAVYFCASGSLLSGKAEKLFFGSGTQLSVL.

CDR3 region: CASSEVPGPTGELFF. As DNA, the CDR3 is TGTGCCAGCAGTGAAGTGCCAGGCCCCACCGGGGAGCTGTTTTTT. The chain recombines TRBV2 with TRBJ2-2; D remains ambiguous. In germline, CDR1 is SNHLY, CDR2 FYNNEI. This CDR3 spans 15 amino acids. Trimming took 1 base from V and 4 from J, leaving 10 bases between them.

This chain joins TRBV28 and TRBJ2-7; 7 nucleotides agree with TRBD2. CDR1 is MDHEN, CDR2 SYDVKM, per germline. This CDR3 is built from 11 residues. V lost 6 bases, J lost 12 bases, and 8 bases stayed unmatched. The DNA of the CDR3 is TGTGCCAGCAGATACCGGACTAGTACGTACTTC. Protein: CASRYRTSTYF. The variable domain in full, with the rest retrieved from reference TRBV28 and TRBJ2-7, is DVKVTQSSRYLVKRTGEKVFLECVQDMDHENMFWYRQDPGLGLRLIYFSYDVKMKEKGDIPEGYSVSREKKERFSLILESASTNQTSMYLCASRYRTSTYFGPGTRLTVT.

The rearrangement links TRBV11-2 to TRBJ2-7, with 8 bases lining up with TRBD2. CDR1 and CDR2 (germline): SGHAT, FQNNGV. The V segment lost 0 bases and the J segment 6 bases; nucleotides outside the gene matches: 10. CDR3 size: 16 residues. The CDR3 spells CASSLDLTRTSSEQYF. CDR3 nucleotide sequence: TGTGCCAGCAGCTTAGATCTTACACGGACTAGCAGCGAGCAGTACTTC.

V and J are TRBV10-3 and TRBJ2-2; 11 bases are a match to TRBD2. The CDR3 sequence is 17 residues long. CDR1 is ENHRY, CDR2 SYGVKD, per germline. J gave up 3 bases and V 10 bases, and 13 bases lay outside the gene matches. DNA of the CDR3: TGTGCCACCCTTAGACTAGCGGGAACTAGAGACACCGGGGAGCTGTTTTTT. As protein: CATLRLAGTRDTGELFF.

The rearrangement joins TRBV18 to TRBJ1-5, with a possible D match to TRBD1 (5 bases). V was cut by 3 bases and J by 5 bases, with 14 bases left in between. The length of the CDR3 is 15 residues. CDR1 and CDR2 from the germline V gene are KGHSH and LQKENI. CDR3 nucleotides: TGTGCCAGCTCACCCGACGCAGGGATCCATCAGCCCCAGCATTTT. As protein: CASSPDAGIHQPQHF.

The rearrangement links TRBV18 to TRBJ1-1; D remains ambiguous. This CDR3 spans 17 amino acids. CDR1 and CDR2 (germline): KGHSH, LQKENI. V dropped 0 bases and J dropped 1 base, with 15 bases sitting between them. The DNA of the CDR3 is TGTGCCAGCTCACCACCGACTTTCCGACGGGAGAACACTGAAGCTTTCTTT. This encodes CASSPPTFRRENTEAFF. The full variable domain, in which reference TRBV18 and TRBJ1-1 provide the parts outside the CDR3, is NAGVMQNPRHLVRRRGQEARLRCSPMKGHSHVYWYRQLPEEGLKFMVYLQKENIIDESGMPKERFSAEFPKEGPSILRIQQVVRGDSAAYFCASSPPTFRRENTEAFFGQGTRLTVV.

This clone was seen a single time. The chain is built from TRBV19 and TRBJ1-5; D is undetermined. Germline CDR1 reads LNHDA; CDR2 reads SQIVND (reference sequence). Trimming removed 4 bases from V and 4 bases from J, with 8 bases in between. CDR3 length: 13 amino acids. The CDR3, as DNA: TGTGCCAGTAGTAGGTCAGTGAATCAGCCCCAGCATTTT. This translates into CASSRSVNQPQHF.

The CDR3 coding sequence is TGTGCCAGCACCCGGGGAGGCGGCCGCGGGTTAGAATCACCCCTCCACTTT. This sequence encodes CASTRGGGRGLESPLHF. V is TRBV3-1 (or the pseudogene TRBV3-2) and J is TRBJ1-6; no clear D gene. Per the germline V gene, CDR1 is LGHDT and CDR2 is YNNKEL (reference sequence). The CDR3 runs to 17 residues. Between the trimmed V and J ends, which lost 7 bases and 10 bases, there was a span of 26 bases.